This T cell receptor beta chain appears in the sequencing data of a study of blood T cell repertoires in COVID-19. Study-wide context: Samples of COVID-19 (acute and convalescent) were obtained from the United States, Italy and Spain. From T cells, B-cell-depleted T cells, or PBMCs came the material, which was cDNA or gDNA.

In this sample, this clone turned up many times. Authors' analysis steps: Amplification from reference gene primers served as the basis for estimated nucleated cell counts. The table came from immunoSEQ multiplex PCR; TCRdb's copy has only in-frame clones and leaves some out. That table gives V, J and clone size, and the DNA gave D and trimming. The sample carries a few hundred thousand clones, roughly 80% recorded once. Trimming took 2 bases from V and 2 from J, leaving 9 bases between them. The CDR3 extends over 14 amino acids. Germline values: CDR1 LGHDT, CDR2 YNNKEL (reference sequence). The TCR comes from a woman in her forties or fifties with active or convalescent COVID-19. The sample comprised peripheral blood. The chain links TRBV3-1 (or the pseudogene TRBV3-2) to TRBJ1-1; the D is unclear. The DNA of the CDR3 is TGTGCCAGCAGCCAAAATCAGTTAAACACTGAAGCTTTCTTT. Amino acids: CASSQNQLNTEAFF.